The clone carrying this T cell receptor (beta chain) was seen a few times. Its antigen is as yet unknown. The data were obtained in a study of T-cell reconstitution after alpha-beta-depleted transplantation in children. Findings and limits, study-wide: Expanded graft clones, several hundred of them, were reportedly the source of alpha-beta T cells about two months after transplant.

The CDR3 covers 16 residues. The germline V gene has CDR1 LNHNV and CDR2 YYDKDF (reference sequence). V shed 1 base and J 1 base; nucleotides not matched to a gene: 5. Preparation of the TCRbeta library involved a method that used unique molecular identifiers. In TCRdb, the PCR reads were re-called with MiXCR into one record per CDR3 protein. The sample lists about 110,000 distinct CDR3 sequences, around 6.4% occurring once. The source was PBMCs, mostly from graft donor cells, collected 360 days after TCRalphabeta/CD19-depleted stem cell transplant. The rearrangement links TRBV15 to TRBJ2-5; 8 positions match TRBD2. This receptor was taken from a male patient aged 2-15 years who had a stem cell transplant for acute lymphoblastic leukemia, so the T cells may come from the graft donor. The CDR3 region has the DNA TGTGCCACCAGCAGAGTCGGTCTAGCGGGCCAAGAGACCCAGTACTTC. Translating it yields CATSRVGLAGQETQYF.